This T cell receptor (beta chain) originates from a study of low-dose radiotherapy and immunotherapy resistance in tumors. Time point defined: before trial treatment. V was clipped by 0 bases and J by 2 bases, with 9 bases between them. Germline V gene data show CDR1 as SGDLS and CDR2 as YYNGEE. The CDR3 sequence is 15 residues long. TRAV- and TRBV-specific primers primed first-strand cDNA, covering alpha and beta chains. A roughly 19-cycle PCR with a constant-region primer and V-primer adapter amplified TCRs. TCRdb re-called the reads with MiXCR, one entry per CDR3 protein. The sample consists of about 71,000 distinct CDR3 sequences, more than 25% of them appearing once. This clonotype occurred many times.

Sequences were derived from PBMCs, sampled before treatment. This chain uses TRBV9 with TRBJ1-5; no firm D call. This clonotype originated in a female donor with ovarian cancer. The chain's CDR3 is CASSVGPEGNQPQHF. The CDR3 DNA follows: TGTGCCAGCAGCGTAGGTCCGGAGGGCAATCAGCCCCAGCATTTT.